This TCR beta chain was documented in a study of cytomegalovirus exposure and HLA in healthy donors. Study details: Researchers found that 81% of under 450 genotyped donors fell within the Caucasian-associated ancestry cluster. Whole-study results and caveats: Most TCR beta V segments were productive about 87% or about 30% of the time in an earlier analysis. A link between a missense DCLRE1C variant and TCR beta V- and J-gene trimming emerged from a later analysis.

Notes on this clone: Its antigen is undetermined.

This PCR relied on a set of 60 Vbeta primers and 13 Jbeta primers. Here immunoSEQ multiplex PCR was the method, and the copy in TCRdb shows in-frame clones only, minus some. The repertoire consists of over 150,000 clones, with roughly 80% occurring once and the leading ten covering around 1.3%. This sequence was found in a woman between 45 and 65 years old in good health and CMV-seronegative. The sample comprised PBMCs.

CDR3 sequence (DNA): TGTGCCAGCAGCCCCCGACAGGGTAGGCCTGAAGCTTTCTTT. It translates to CASSPRQGRPEAFF. The rearrangement links TRBV13 to TRBJ1-1; 7 positions match TRBD1. Unmatched junction bases numbered 9, after V lost 5 bases and J lost 6 bases. The germline gives CDR1 PRHDT, CDR2 FYEKMQ (reference sequence). The CDR3 has 14 amino acids.